Each of the 20 T cell receptor beta chains below was sequenced from the same sample in a study of neurological immune-mediated disorders. MiXCR, run by TCRdb on the 5' RACE reads, gives a single entry per CDR3 protein. The repertoire holds tens of thousands of distinct CDR3 sequences, with about 9.3% as singletons. Sequencing used PBMCs. The receptors here all came from a man between 40 and 49 years old in good health.

This clonotype has ten or more counts. This sequence joins TRBV20-1 and TRBJ2-7; 12 bases align to TRBD1. The V segment lost 5 bases and the J segment 7 bases; nucleotides outside the gene matches: 6. CDR1 DFQATT and CDR2 SNEGSKA come from the germline V gene (reference sequence). The CDR3 is made up of 13 amino acids. CDR3 region: CSAPGQGAGEQYF. CDR3 nucleotide sequence: TGCAGTGCTCCGGGACAGGGGGCGGGGGAGCAGTACTTC.

This clonotype was picked up many times. This chain joins TRBV5-6 and TRBJ2-3; TRBD2 is a possible D gene (5 bases). The CDR3 has 16 residues. Germline loops: CDR1 SGHDT, CDR2 YYEEEE. Deletions cut 5 bases from V and 0 bases from J, with 16 bases between. This CDR3 reads CASSSGVAPSTDTQYF. The CDR3, as DNA: TGTGCCAGCAGTTCTGGGGTAGCGCCTAGCACAGATACGCAGTATTTT.

This clonotype was found once. This chain joins TRBV6-6 and TRBJ1-1, with D possibly matching TRBD1 (5 bases). V was cut by 2 bases and J by 3 bases, with 13 bases left in between. Germline CDR1 reads MNHNY; CDR2 reads SVGAGI (reference sequence). This CDR3 is built from 15 residues. The CDR3 reads CASSYHGEGDTEAFF. The CDR3 DNA is TGTGCCAGCAGTTACCATGGGGAAGGGGACACTGAAGCTTTCTTT.

Many counts were recorded for this clonotype. V usage is TRBV11-1 and J usage is TRBJ1-2; TRBD1 aligns across 7 bases. The germline CDR1 and CDR2 sequences are SGHAT and FQDESV (reference sequence). CDR3 length: 14 residues. Germline trimming cut 5 bases from V and 4 bases from J; bases unmatched to any gene: 7. The CDR3 sequence: CASSRTGTGYGYTF. The DNA for the CDR3 is TGTGCCAGCAGCAGGACAGGAACGGGCTATGGCTACACCTTC.

This clonotype was seen repeatedly, ten times or more. This chain links TRBV7-8 with TRBJ1-1; the D gene is possibly TRBD1 (5 bases). CDR3 length: 17 residues. Germline V gives CDR1 SGHVS, CDR2 FQNEAQ. Trimming removed 1 base from V and 3 bases from J, with 18 bases in between. CDR3 protein: CASSLVMGGRGDTEAFF. The CDR3 region has the DNA TGTGCCAGCAGCTTAGTTATGGGGGGGAGGGGAGACACTGAAGCTTTCTTT.

This clonotype was counted at least ten times. V is TRBV5-1 and J is TRBJ2-7, with D possibly matching TRBD2 (5 bases). Germline CDR1 and CDR2: SGHRS and YFSETQ. This CDR3 has 13 residues. With 4 bases removed from V and 3 bases from J, the gap between germline ends came to 11 bases. CDR3: CASSGESNYEQYF. In nucleotides, the CDR3 is TGCGCCAGCAGCGGGGAGTCCAACTACGAGCAGTACTTC.

This clonotype was counted many times. The chain is built from TRBV20-1 and TRBJ1-5; tentative D call: TRBD1 (5 bases). The CDR3 has 17 residues. Germline CDR1 reads DFQATT; CDR2 reads SNEGSKA (reference sequence). Trimming took off 0 bases at V and 1 base at J, with 16 bases between the two ends. The CDR3 protein is CSARDPQGQWSNQPQHF. The CDR3 bases are TGCAGTGCTAGAGACCCGCAGGGCCAATGGAGCAATCAGCCCCAGCATTTT.

This clonotype was seen a handful of times. Being one base from a much bigger clone, this may be a read error. This rearrangement joins TRBV6-6 to TRBJ2-1, with a tentative D call TRBD1 (6 bases). This CDR3 has 16 amino acids. V was clipped by 5 bases and J by 4 bases, with 18 bases between them. Germline-derived CDR1 and CDR2 are MNHNY and SVGAGI (reference sequence). CDR3 amino acids: CASSKPGHGPYNEQFF. DNA for the CDR3: TGTGCCAGCAGTAAACCGGGACATGGCCCATACAATGAGCAGTTCTTC.

This clonotype was observed many times. The J gene is TRBJ2-5, the V gene TRBV3-1; 9 bases fit TRBD1. Trimming cost V 4 bases and J 3 bases; bases outside gene matches: 21. There are 20 residues in the CDR3. The germline CDR1 and CDR2 sequences are LGHDT and YNNKEL (reference sequence). As DNA, the CDR3 is TGTGCCAGCAGCCGCTATCCCGGGACAGGGTCCGGGCCCCGTGAAGAGACCCAGTACTTC. Protein: CASSRYPGTGSGPREETQYF.

The gene calls are TRBV29-1 and TRBJ2-3; no definite D call. The CDR3 is made up of 11 amino acids. The germline V gene encodes CDR1 SQVTM and CDR2 ANQGSEA. V lost 6 bases, J lost 6 bases, and 10 bases lay in between. CDR3 residues: CSVDRVDTQYF. The CDR3 nucleotides read TGCAGCGTGGATAGAGTGGATACGCAGTATTTT.

This clonotype has at least ten counts. The J gene is TRBJ2-5, the V gene TRBV27; 8 bases are a match to TRBD1. The V gene's germline CDR1 is MNHEY and CDR2 SMNVEV (reference sequence). Germline trimming cut 4 bases from V and 5 bases from J; bases unmatched to any gene: 9. This CDR3 is 15 amino acids long. The CDR3 is CASSSSGGASETQYF. The CDR3 DNA sequence: TGTGCCAGCAGTTCCTCAGGGGGCGCATCGGAGACCCAGTACTTC.

This clonotype appeared many times. This chain joins TRBV20-1 and TRBJ2-3; 8 bases line up with TRBD2. The CDR3 runs 16 residues. Germline CDR1 reads DFQATT; CDR2 reads SNEGSKA (reference sequence). V lost 4 bases to trimming and J lost 4 bases; unmatched junction nucleotides: 13. The CDR3 is CSATSGLANLPDTQYF. The CDR3 DNA is TGCAGTGCTACTAGCGGGCTCGCTAACCTTCCAGATACGCAGTATTTT.

This clonotype was seen at least ten times. The CDR3 region has the DNA TGTGCCAGCTCCTTTTATGCTGCAACTAATGAAAAACTGTTTTTT. Translated, it gives CASSFYAATNEKLFF. J is TRBJ1-4 and V is TRBV7-9; D is unclear. The CDR3 extends over 15 amino acids. Germline V gives CDR1 SEHNR, CDR2 FQNEAQ (reference sequence). V lost 8 bases and J 0 bases, leaving 13 bases between the germline ends. The whole variable domain, filled in from reference TRBV7-9 and TRBJ1-4, reads DTGVSQNPRHKITKRGQNVTFRCDPISEHNRLYWYRQTLGQGPEFLTYFQNEAQLEKSRLLSDRFSAERPKGSFSTLEIQRTEQGDSAMYLCASSFYAATNEKLFFGSGTQLSVL.

Many counts were recorded for this clonotype. The chain recombines TRBV28 with TRBJ2-7; D possibly corresponds to TRBD1 (6 bases). The CDR3 extends over 13 amino acids. Germline loops: CDR1 MDHEN, CDR2 SYDVKM. V was cut by 10 bases and J by 6 bases, with 19 bases left in between. CDR3 DNA sequence: TGTGCCACCACGACAGGTCCAAGGGGCGAGCAGTACTTC. It specifies CATTTGPRGEQYF.

This clonotype showed up many times. The chain employs TRBV5-1 and TRBJ1-6; no reliable D call. The CDR3 consists of 17 residues. Germline-derived CDR1 and CDR2 are SGHRS and YFSETQ. Trimming left V 0 bases short and J 3 bases short, with 13 bases between. The CDR3 spells CASSLAQQSSYNSPLHF. CDR3 nucleotide sequence: TGCGCCAGCAGCTTGGCCCAGCAGTCCAGCTATAATTCACCCCTCCACTTT.

This clonotype was counted ten times or more. The chain carries TRBV20-1 and TRBJ2-7; D remains unclear. Trimming stripped 5 bases from V and 6 bases from J, with 17 bases between. The CDR3 spans 13 residues. The germline CDR1 and CDR2 sequences are DFQATT and SNEGSKA (reference sequence). This chain's CDR3 is CSAGQAIGSEQYF. The CDR3 bases are TGCAGTGCTGGGCAGGCCATAGGCTCCGAGCAGTACTTC.

This clonotype has ten or more counts. The chain links TRBV7-8 to TRBJ2-2; 12 nucleotides match TRBD2. The ends lost 3 bases at V and 5 bases at J; junction bases unmatched: 16. CDR1 is SGHVS, CDR2 FQNEAQ, per germline. The CDR3 runs 20 residues. The chain's CDR3 is CASSFSLLGLAGRPTGELFF. Written as DNA, the CDR3 is TGTGCCAGCAGCTTTAGTCTTCTTGGACTAGCGGGGCGCCCTACCGGGGAGCTGTTTTTT.

This clonotype was found many times. The V call is TRBV11-2, the J call TRBJ2-3; tentative D call: TRBD2 (6 bases). The V end lost 3 bases, the J end lost 4 bases, and 14 bases lay between the germline ends. CDR1 SGHAT and CDR2 FQNNGV come from the germline V gene. CDR3 size: 15 residues. CDR3 nucleotides: TGTGCCAGCAGCTTGATCGCGGGAACCCCAGATACGCAGTATTTT. This encodes CASSLIAGTPDTQYF.

With respect to this clonotype: The junction differs from germline at one of its ends, possibly a read error. This sequence joins TRBV6-2 or TRBV6-3 and TRBJ1-2, with a tentative D call TRBD1 (6 bases). Looked up from germline, CDR1 is MNHEY and CDR2 is SVGEGT. This CDR3 comprises 14 residues. CDR3 nucleotides: TGTGCCAGCAGTTACTCAGACAGGAACTATGGCTACACTTTC. Its translation: CASSYSDRNYGYTF.

This clonotype was recorded at least ten times. The V call is TRBV5-1, the J call TRBJ2-7; possible D gene TRBD2, 6 bases. The CDR3 runs 14 residues. V lost 3 bases, J lost 5 bases, and 15 bases lay in between. Germline V lookup: CDR1 SGHRS, CDR2 YFSETQ. This CDR3 is CASSSEAGYDEQYF. The CDR3 nucleotides read TGCGCCAGCAGCTCCGAAGCGGGTTACGACGAGCAGTACTTC.